Listed below are T cell receptor beta chains from one sample, sequenced in a study of blood T cell repertoires in COVID-19. Assay: immunoSEQ multiplex PCR; the TCRdb copy retains only in-frame clones and omits some. The sample has under 400,000 clones; approximately 91% are singletons. Input material: PBMCs or T cells enriched from blood (not recorded which). These receptors all stem from a woman aged 25 to 45 who had been exposed to COVID-19. The CDR3 runs from the conserved cysteine through the conserved F or W. D genes are given only for firm matches. Size is omitted from some rows. Given values are once, few, many or a class for expanded clones.

NA,TRBJ1-5,few,TRBV19,TGTGCCAGTAGTCGACGGGGTCAGCCCCAGCATTTT,CASSRRGQPQHF
TRBD2,TRBJ2-3,NA,TRBV24-1,TGTGCCACCAGTGGCCGGGAGGAGGGCACAGATACGCAGTATTTT,CATSGREEGTDTQYF
TRBD2,TRBJ2-5,NA,TRBV28,TGTGCCAGCAGTTTATTGATAGCGGGAATAGAGACCCAGTACTTC,CASSLLIAGIETQYF
NA,TRBJ1-2,NA,TRBV7-9,TGTGCTGCGGGGGCAGGGTCATCCGGTGATGGCTACACCTTC,CAAGAGSSGDGYTF
NA,TRBJ1-4,NA,TRBV7-2,TGTGCCAGCAGCTTAGTCCGTACAACTAATGAAAAACTGTTTTTT,CASSLVRTTNEKLFF
NA,TRBJ1-4,NA,TRBV25-1,TGTGCCAGCAGTGAAGTCAGGGTCACTAATGAAAAACTGTTTTTT,CASSEVRVTNEKLFF
NA,TRBJ2-7,NA,TRBV2,TGTGCCAGCTATGAACTCCAGGGTAGCGGCGAGCAGTACTTC,CASYELQGSGEQYF
NA,TRBJ2-1,NA,TRBV7-2,TGTGCCAGCGGCGGAGCGACCTACAATGAGCAGTTCTTC,CASGGATYNEQFF
NA,TRBJ2-1,NA,TRBV11-2,TGTGCCAGCAGCTTAGATGGAGGAGGGTTTGATGAGCAGTTCTTC,CASSLDGGGFDEQFF
TRBD1,TRBJ2-7,NA,TRBV10-3,TGTGCCATCAGTGAGTCGGGGACAGCATTCTACGAGCAGTACTTC,CAISESGTAFYEQYF
NA,TRBJ2-1,NA,TRBV3-1/TRBV3-2,TGTGCCAGCAGCCAGGAGGGGACTCCCCCCTACAATGAGCAGTTCTTC,CASSQEGTPPYNEQFF
TRBD2,TRBJ2-2,once,TRBV3-1/TRBV3-2,TGTGCCAGCAGCTTAGCGGGAGCGAAGAACACCGGGGAGCTGTTTTTT,CASSLAGAKNTGELFF
NA,TRBJ2-1,NA,TRBV19,TGTGCCAGTAGTCGGAGGGCCTCTCAGAATGAGCAGTTCTTC,CASSRRASQNEQFF
TRBD1,TRBJ1-2,NA,TRBV19,TGTGCCAGTAGTATGGGACAGGGAGAATTGAATGGCTACACCTTC,CASSMGQGELNGYTF
NA,TRBJ1-5,NA,TRBV10-2,TGCGCCACCCGCGCGGTAGGCAATCAGCCCCAGCATTTT,CATRAVGNQPQHF
NA,TRBJ2-1,NA,TRBV28,TGTGCCAGCAGTTTATGGGCGCCAGGGAATGAGCAGTTCTTC,CASSLWAPGNEQFF
NA,TRBJ2-1,NA,TRBV5-1,TGCGCCAGCAGCTCCGGACAGAACTCCTACAATGAGCAGTTCTTC,CASSSGQNSYNEQFF
NA,TRBJ1-4,NA,TRBV5-1,TGCGCCAGCAGCTTGAAACAGCCTAATGAAAAACTGTTTTTT,CASSLKQPNEKLFF
NA,TRBJ2-3,NA,TRBV11-2,TGTGCCAGCAGCTCAGGGATGGAGGGAGCAGATACGCAGTATTTT,CASSSGMEGADTQYF
TRBD1,TRBJ1-5,NA,TRBV5-1,TGCGCCAGCAGCTTGGGGGACAGGGAGAGCAATCAGCCCCAGCATTTT,CASSLGDRESNQPQHF
TRBD1,TRBJ2-2,NA,TRBV14,TGTGCCAGCAGTCGGTTCGAGACAGGGGGCCCCGGGGAGCTGTTTTTT,CASSRFETGGPGELFF
NA,TRBJ2-2,NA,TRBV9,TGTGCCAGCAGCTCGGGGTGGGCCGGGGAGCTGTTTTTT,CASSSGWAGELFF
TRBD2,TRBJ2-5,NA,TRBV7-9,TGTGCCAGCAGCTTAGGACTAGCGGGACTCGCGGCCCAGTACTTC,CASSLGLAGLAAQYF
TRBD2,TRBJ2-3,NA,TRBV11-3,TGTGCCAGCAGCTTAGATCGAGCGGGAGGGCCGAGAGATACGCAGTATTTT,CASSLDRAGGPRDTQYF
NA,TRBJ1-3,NA,TRBV28,TGTGCCAGCAGTTTTCTGTCCTCTGGAAACACCATATATTTT,CASSFLSSGNTIYF
TRBD2,TRBJ2-1,NA,TRBV14,TGTGCCAGCAGTCGTAGCGGGATCTCCAATGAGCAGTTCTTC,CASSRSGISNEQFF
TRBD2,TRBJ2-5,NA,TRBV6-5,TGTGCCAGCCTAAGACTAGCGGGAGGAGGGGAGACCCAGTACTTC,CASLRLAGGGETQYF
NA,TRBJ2-5,few,TRBV4-2,TGTGCCAGCAGCCCCAACAGTAAAGAGACCCAGTACTTC,CASSPNSKETQYF
TRBD2,TRBJ2-7,NA,TRBV25-1,TGTGCCAGCAGGGCTAGCGGGATCTACGAGCAGTACTTC,CASRASGIYEQYF
NA,TRBJ2-7,NA,TRBV30,TGTGCCTGGAGTGTAGGGGGAAAGAGTCCCCACGAGCAGTACTTC,CAWSVGGKSPHEQYF
TRBD1,TRBJ2-7,NA,TRBV19,TGTGCCAGTAGTATTTCGGGCGGGACAGGGGGCGGCGAGCAGTACTTC,CASSISGGTGGGEQYF
NA,TRBJ2-3,NA,TRBV7-6,TGTGCCAGCAGCCCACAACAGGGCACAGATACGCAGTATTTT,CASSPQQGTDTQYF
TRBD2,TRBJ2-3,NA,TRBV30,TGTGCCTGGAGTCCCGGACTAGCGGGAGAAAGCACAGATACGCAGTATTTT,CAWSPGLAGESTDTQYF
TRBD2,TRBJ2-2,NA,TRBV28,TGTGCCAGCAGGCTTACTAGCGGATCGAACACCGGGGAGCTGTTTTTT,CASRLTSGSNTGELFF
NA,TRBJ1-4,NA,TRBV30,TGTGCCTGGAACATCGGCGGCGTCAGTAATGAAAAACTGTTTTTT,CAWNIGGVSNEKLFF
NA,TRBJ2-1,NA,TRBV7-6,TGTGCCAGCAGCTCGGAGACAGCCTACAATGAGCAGTTCTTC,CASSSETAYNEQFF
NA,TRBJ1-1,NA,TRBV3-1/TRBV3-2,TGTGCCAGCAGCCAAGATACAGGAGCAGCTGAAGCTTTCTTT,CASSQDTGAAEAFF
TRBD1,TRBJ2-3,NA,TRBV5-1,TGCGCCAGCAGCCCGGGGACAGGCACAGATACGCAGTATTTT,CASSPGTGTDTQYF
TRBD2,TRBJ2-1,NA,TRBV10-3,TGTGCCATCAGTGCCAGCGGGAGAGGGAATGAGCAGTTCTTC,CAISASGRGNEQFF
TRBD2,TRBJ2-7,NA,TRBV28,TGTGCCAGCAGCGGGACTAGCGGAGTCTACGAGCAGTACTTC,CASSGTSGVYEQYF
TRBD1,TRBJ1-2,NA,TRBV5-1,TGCGCCAGCAGCTTGGCGACAGGGGACTATGGCTACACCTTC,CASSLATGDYGYTF
NA,TRBJ1-2,NA,TRBV5-1,TGCGCCAGCAGACAGGACAGCTATGGCTACACCTTC,CASRQDSYGYTF
NA,TRBJ2-1,NA,TRBV24-1,TGTGCCACCAGTGACGGTATAAAAAGAGGATCCTACAATGAGCAGTTCTTC,CATSDGIKRGSYNEQFF
TRBD1,TRBJ1-4,NA,TRBV6-5,TGTGCCAGCAGTCCCCAGGGGGCTGGGGAAAAACTGTTTTTT,CASSPQGAGEKLFF
TRBD1,TRBJ1-6,NA,TRBV5-1,TGCGCCAGCAGCTTGGAGGCGGGACAGTATTCACCCCTCCACTTT,CASSLEAGQYSPLHF
NA,TRBJ1-6,NA,TRBV7-3,TGTGCCAGCAGCTCCTACAGAAACTCACCCCTCCACTTT,CASSSYRNSPLHF
TRBD1,TRBJ1-1,NA,TRBV5-8,TGTGCCAGCAGGGATACCGGACAGGGGGCTGGTGAAGCTTTCTTT,CASRDTGQGAGEAFF
NA,TRBJ1-1,NA,TRBV28,TGTGCCAGCATGGGGGGGCGGCAAGCTTTCTTT,CASMGGRQAFF
NA,TRBJ1-3,NA,TRBV3-1/TRBV3-2,TGTGCCAGCAGTTTACAGCACTCTGGAAACACCATATATTTT,CASSLQHSGNTIYF
NA,TRBJ1-2,NA,TRBV6-2/TRBV6-3,TGTGCCAGCTGCCCCGCAGGCGCGGGCTATGGCTACACCTTC,CASCPAGAGYGYTF
NA,TRBJ1-6,NA,TRBV30,TGTGCCTGGAGTTCCGGGGAAGGGGGATCACCCCTCCACTTT,CAWSSGEGGSPLHF
NA,TRBJ2-2,few,TRBV5-1,TGCGCCAGCAGCCCGCTAGAAAACACCGGGGAGCTGTTTTTT,CASSPLENTGELFF
TRBD1,TRBJ1-4,NA,TRBV19,TGTGCCAGTAGATTCCGGGACAGGGAAGGAGAAAAACTGTTTTTT,CASRFRDREGEKLFF
NA,TRBJ1-5,NA,TRBV19,TGTGCCAGTAGTGCCACGACAGTTTATAGCAATCAGCCCCAGCATTTT,CASSATTVYSNQPQHF
TRBD1,TRBJ2-2,NA,TRBV11-3,TGTGCCAGCAGCTTAACCGGGACAGGGGGTACCGGGGAGCTGTTTTTT,CASSLTGTGGTGELFF
NA,TRBJ2-2,NA,TRBV19,TGTGCCACGAGAGGCCCAGCGAACACCGGGGAGCTGTTTTTT,CATRGPANTGELFF
NA,TRBJ1-4,once,TRBV5-5,TGTGCCAGCAGCATATCCCCTAATGAAAAACTGTTTTTT,CASSISPNEKLFF
NA,TRBJ1-4,NA,TRBV28,TGTGCCAGCAGTTTATTGGCAGGGGATGGAGAAAAACTGTTTTTT,CASSLLAGDGEKLFF
NA,TRBJ1-1,NA,TRBV27,TGTGCCAGCAGCTATTCAGGGGCGGCTTTCTTT,CASSYSGAAFF